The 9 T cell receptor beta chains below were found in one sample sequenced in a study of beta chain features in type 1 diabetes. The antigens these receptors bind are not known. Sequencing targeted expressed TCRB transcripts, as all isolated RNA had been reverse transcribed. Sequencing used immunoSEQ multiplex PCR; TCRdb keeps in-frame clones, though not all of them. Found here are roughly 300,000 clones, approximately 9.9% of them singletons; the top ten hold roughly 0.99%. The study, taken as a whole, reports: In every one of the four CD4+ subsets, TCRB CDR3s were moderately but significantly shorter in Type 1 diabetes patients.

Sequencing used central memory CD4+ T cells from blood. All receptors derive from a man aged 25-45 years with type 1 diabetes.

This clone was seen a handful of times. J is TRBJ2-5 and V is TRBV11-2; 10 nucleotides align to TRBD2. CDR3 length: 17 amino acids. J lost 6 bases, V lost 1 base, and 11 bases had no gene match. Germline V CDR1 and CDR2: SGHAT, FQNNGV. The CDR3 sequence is CASSLGGSGGLTKTQYF. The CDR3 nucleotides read TGTGCCAGCAGCTTAGGGGGTAGCGGGGGGCTGACGAAGACCCAGTACTTC.

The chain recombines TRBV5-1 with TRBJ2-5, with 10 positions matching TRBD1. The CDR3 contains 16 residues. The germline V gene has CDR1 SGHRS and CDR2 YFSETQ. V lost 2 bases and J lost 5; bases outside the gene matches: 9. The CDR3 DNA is TGCGCCAGCAGCTTAAAAATGACAGGGGGCATGGAGACCCAGTACTTC. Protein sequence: CASSLKMTGGMETQYF. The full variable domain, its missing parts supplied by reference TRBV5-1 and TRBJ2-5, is KAGVTQTPRYLIKTRGQQVTLSCSPISGHRSVSWYQQTPGQGLQFLFEYFSETQRNKGNFPGRFSGRQFSNSRSEMNVSTLELGDSALYLCASSLKMTGGMETQYFGPGTRLLVL.

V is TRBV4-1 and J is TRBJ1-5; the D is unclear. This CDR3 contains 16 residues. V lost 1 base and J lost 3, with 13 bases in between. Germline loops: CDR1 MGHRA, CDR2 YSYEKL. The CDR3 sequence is CASSQGWGDNNQPQHF. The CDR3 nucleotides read TGCGCCAGCAGCCAAGGATGGGGAGATAACAATCAGCCCCAGCATTTT.

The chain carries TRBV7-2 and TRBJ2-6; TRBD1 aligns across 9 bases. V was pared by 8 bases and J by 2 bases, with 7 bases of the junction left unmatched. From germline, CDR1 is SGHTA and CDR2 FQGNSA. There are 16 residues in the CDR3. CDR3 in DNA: TGTGCCAGCGCGAGGACAGGGGAGGCTGGGGCCAACGTCCTGACTTTC. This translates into CASARTGEAGANVLTF.

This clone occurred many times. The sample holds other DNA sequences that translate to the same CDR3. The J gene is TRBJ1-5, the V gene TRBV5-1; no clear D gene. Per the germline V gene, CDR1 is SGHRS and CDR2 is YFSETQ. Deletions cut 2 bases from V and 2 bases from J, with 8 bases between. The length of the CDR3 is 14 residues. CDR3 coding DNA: TGCGCCAGCAGCTTTGAAGGCGGCAATCAGCCCCAGCATTTT. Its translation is CASSFEGGNQPQHF.

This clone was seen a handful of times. The CDR3 sequence is CASSNRATYEQYF. CDR3 nucleotide sequence: TGTGCCAGCAGCAACCGGGCCACCTACGAGCAGTACTTC. This sequence joins TRBV5-6 and TRBJ2-7; unclear D gene. This CDR3 spans 13 amino acids. Germline V gene sequence: CDR1 SGHDT, CDR2 YYEEEE. Trimming removed 4 bases at V and 2 bases at J, with 10 bases between.

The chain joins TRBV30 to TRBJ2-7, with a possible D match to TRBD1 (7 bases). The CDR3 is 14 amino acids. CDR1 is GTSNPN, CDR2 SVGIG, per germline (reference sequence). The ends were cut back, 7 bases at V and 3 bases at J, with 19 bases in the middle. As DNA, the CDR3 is TGTGCCTATCGGACAGGAGGGTACTTCTACGAGCAGTACTTC. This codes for CAYRTGGYFYEQYF.

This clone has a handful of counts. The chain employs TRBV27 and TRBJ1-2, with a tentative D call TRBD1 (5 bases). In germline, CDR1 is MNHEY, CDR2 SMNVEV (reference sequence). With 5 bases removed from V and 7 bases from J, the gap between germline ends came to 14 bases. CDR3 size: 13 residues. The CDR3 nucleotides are TGTGCCAGCAGTCCCCAGGGAAATGTTGGCTACACCTTC. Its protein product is CASSPQGNVGYTF.

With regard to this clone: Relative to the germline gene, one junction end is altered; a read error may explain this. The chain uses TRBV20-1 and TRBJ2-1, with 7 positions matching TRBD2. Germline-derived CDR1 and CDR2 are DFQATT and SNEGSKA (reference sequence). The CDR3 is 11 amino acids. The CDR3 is CSARDYNEQLF. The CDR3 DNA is TGCAGTGCCCGGGACTACAATGAGCAGCTCTTC.